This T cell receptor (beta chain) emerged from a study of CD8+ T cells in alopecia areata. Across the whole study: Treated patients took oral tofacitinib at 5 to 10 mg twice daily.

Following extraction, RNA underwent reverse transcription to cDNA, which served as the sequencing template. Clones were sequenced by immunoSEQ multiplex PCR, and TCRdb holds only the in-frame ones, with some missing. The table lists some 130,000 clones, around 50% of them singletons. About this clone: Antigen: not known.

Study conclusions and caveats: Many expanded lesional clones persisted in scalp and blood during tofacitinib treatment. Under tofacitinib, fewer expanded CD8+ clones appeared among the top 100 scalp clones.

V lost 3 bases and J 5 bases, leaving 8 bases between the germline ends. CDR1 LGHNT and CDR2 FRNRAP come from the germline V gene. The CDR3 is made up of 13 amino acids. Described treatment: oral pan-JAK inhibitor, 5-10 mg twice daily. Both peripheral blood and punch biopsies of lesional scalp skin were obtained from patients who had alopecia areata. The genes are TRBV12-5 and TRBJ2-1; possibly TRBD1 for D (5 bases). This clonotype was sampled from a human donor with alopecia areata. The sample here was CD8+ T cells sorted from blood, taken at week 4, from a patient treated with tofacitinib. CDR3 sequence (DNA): TGTGCTAGTGGTTTAAGCAGGGACAATGAGCAGTTCTTC. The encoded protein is CASGLSRDNEQFF.